One TCR beta chain is described in this entry. Its target is not known. The germline V gene encodes CDR1 SEHNR and CDR2 FQNEAQ (reference sequence). The CDR3 covers 13 residues. Germline trimming cut 8 bases from V and 4 bases from J; bases unmatched to any gene: 7. The entry originates in a study of T-cell memory formation after mild COVID-19. From 5'RACE with constant-segment primers came TCR alpha and TCR beta cDNA libraries that carried sample barcodes and UMIs. TCRdb re-analysed the 5' RACE reads in MiXCR, keeping a single row per CDR3 protein. The sample records about 160,000 distinct CDR3 sequences, roughly 28% being singletons. Overall study findings and caveats: The finding that pre-infection memory included some responding clones suggested that cross-reactive memory joined. The study found contracting CD4+ clones mainly in CM and EM and contracting CD8+ clones in EMRA.

The receptor's source is an adult woman who had mild COVID-19 (a few samples of this study predate the infection). Cell type and time point are not known. The chain joins TRBV7-9 to TRBJ2-5, with 7 bases aligning to TRBD1. Source material: PBMCs or a T cell subset sorted from them (not recorded which). The CDR3 protein is CASGDRALETQYF. In nucleotides, the CDR3 is TGTGCCAGCGGAGACAGGGCCCTAGAGACCCAGTACTTC.